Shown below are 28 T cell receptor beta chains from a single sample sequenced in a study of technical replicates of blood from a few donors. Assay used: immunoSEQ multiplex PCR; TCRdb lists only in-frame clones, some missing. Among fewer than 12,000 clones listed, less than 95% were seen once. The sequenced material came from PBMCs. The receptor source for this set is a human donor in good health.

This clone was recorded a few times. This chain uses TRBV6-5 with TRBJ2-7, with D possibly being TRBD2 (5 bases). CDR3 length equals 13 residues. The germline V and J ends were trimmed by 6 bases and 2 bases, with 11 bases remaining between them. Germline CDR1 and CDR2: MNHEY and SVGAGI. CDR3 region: CASRDPGTYEQYF. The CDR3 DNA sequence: TGTGCCAGCAGGGATCCGGGAACCTACGAGCAGTACTTC.

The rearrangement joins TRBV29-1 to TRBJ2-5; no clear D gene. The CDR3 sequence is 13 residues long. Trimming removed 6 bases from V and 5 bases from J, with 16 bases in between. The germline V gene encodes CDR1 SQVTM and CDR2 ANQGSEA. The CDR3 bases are TGCAGCGTGATCAATCCCTCAAGCGAGACCCAGTACTTC. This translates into CSVINPSSETQYF.

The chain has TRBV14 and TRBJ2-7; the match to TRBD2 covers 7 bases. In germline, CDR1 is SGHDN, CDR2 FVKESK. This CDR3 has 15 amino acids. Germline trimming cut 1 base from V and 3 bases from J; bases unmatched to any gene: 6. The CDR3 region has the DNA TGTGCCAGCAGCCAAGTGGCGGGAGTAGTCTACGAGCAGTACTTC. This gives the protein CASSQVAGVVYEQYF. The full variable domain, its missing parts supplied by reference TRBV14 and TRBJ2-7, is EAGVTQFPSHSVIEKGQTVTLRCDPISGHDNLYWYRRVMGKEIKFLLHFVKESKQDESGMPNNRFLAERTGGTYSTLKVQPAELEDSGVYFCASSQVAGVVYEQYFGPGTRLTVT.

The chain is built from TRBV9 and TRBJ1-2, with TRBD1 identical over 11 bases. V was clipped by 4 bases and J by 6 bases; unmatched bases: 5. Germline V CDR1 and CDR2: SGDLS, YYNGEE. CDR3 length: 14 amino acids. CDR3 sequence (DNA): TGTGCCAGCAGCAGGACAGGGGGCCAACATGGCTACACCTTC. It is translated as CASSRTGGQHGYTF.

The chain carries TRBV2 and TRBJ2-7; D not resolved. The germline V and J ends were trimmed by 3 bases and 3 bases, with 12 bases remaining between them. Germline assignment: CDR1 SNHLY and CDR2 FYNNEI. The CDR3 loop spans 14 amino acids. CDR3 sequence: CASSDRGTYYEQYF. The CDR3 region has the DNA TGTGCCAGCAGTGATCGCGGAACCTACTACGAGCAGTACTTC.

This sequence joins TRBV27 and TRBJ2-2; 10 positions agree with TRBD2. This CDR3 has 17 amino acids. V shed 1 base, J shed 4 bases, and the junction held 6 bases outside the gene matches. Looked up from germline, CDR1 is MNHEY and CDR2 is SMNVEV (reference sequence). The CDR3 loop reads CASSLFLAGEITGELFF. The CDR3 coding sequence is TGTGCCAGCAGTTTATTTCTAGCGGGAGAAATCACCGGGGAGCTGTTTTTT.

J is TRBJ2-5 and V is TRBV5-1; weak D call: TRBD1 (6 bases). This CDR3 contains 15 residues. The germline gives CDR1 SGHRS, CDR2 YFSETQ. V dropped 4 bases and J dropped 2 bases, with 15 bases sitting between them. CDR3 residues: CASSRGPGEQETQYF. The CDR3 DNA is TGCGCCAGCAGCCGCGGCCCAGGGGAGCAAGAGACCCAGTACTTC.

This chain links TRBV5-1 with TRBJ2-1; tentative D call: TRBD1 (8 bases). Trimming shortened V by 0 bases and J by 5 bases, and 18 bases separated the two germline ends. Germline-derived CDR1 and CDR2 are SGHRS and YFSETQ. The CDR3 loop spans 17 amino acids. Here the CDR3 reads CASSLAPTGGGHNEQFF. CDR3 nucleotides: TGCGCCAGCAGCTTGGCGCCTACAGGGGGGGGTCACAATGAGCAGTTCTTC.

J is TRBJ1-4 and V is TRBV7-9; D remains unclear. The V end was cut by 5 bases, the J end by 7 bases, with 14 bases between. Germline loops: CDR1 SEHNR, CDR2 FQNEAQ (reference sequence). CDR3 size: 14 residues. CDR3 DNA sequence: TGTGCCAGCAGCCGAGGGTTTTCAAGTGAAAAACTGTTTTTT. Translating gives CASSRGFSSEKLFF. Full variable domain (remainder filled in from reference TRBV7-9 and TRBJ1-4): DTGVSQNPRHKITKRGQNVTFRCDPISEHNRLYWYRQTLGQGPEFLTYFQNEAQLEKSRLLSDRFSAERPKGSFSTLEIQRTEQGDSAMYLCASSRGFSSEKLFFGSGTQLSVL.

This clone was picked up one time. In nucleotides, the CDR3 is TGTGCCAGCAGCTTGGCCTTAACTAGCGGGGGAAACATTCAGTACTTC. As protein: CASSLALTSGGNIQYF. The V gene is TRBV5-8, the J gene TRBJ2-4; TRBD2 agrees at 11 bases. The CDR3 covers 16 residues. V trimming: 0 bases; J trimming: 6 bases; junction bases outside the gene matches: 5. Germline CDR1 is SGHTS and CDR2 is YDEGEE.

The CDR3: CASSLGHNTEAFF. CDR3 DNA sequence: TGTGCCAGCAGCCTGGGACACAACACTGAAGCTTTCTTT. V is TRBV11-3 and J is TRBJ1-1, with D perhaps matching TRBD1 (6 bases). Germline lookup yields CDR1 SGHNT and CDR2 YENEEA. Trimming removed 5 bases at V and 2 bases at J, with 9 bases between. The CDR3 runs to 13 residues.

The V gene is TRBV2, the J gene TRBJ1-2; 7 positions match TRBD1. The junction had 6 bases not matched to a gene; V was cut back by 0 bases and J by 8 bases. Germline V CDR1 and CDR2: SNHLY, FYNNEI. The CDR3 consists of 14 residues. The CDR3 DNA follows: TGTGCCAGCAGTGAAGCAAGGAGGGGGCAAGGCTACACCTTC. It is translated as CASSEARRGQGYTF.

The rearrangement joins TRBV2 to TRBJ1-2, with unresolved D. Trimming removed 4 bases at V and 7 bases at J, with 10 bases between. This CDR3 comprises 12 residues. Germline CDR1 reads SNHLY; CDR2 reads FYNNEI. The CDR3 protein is CASSGGIGGYTF. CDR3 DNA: TGTGCCAGCAGTGGAGGGATAGGTGGCTACACCTTC.

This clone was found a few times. The CDR3 here is CASSWGEDRGEQYF. The CDR3 nucleotides are TGTGCCAGCAGCTGGGGGGAGGATCGGGGGGAGCAGTACTTC. This rearrangement joins TRBV5-6 to TRBJ2-7; possibly TRBD2 for D (6 bases). The length of the CDR3 is 14 residues. Trimming stripped 3 bases from V and 7 bases from J, with 17 bases between. The germline V gene encodes CDR1 SGHDT and CDR2 YYEEEE.

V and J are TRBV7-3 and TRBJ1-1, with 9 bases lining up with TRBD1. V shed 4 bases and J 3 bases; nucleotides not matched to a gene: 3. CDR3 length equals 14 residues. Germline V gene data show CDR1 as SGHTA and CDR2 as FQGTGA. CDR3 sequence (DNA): TGTGCCAGCAGCTCGGGACAGGGATACACTGAAGCTTTCTTT. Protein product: CASSSGQGYTEAFF.

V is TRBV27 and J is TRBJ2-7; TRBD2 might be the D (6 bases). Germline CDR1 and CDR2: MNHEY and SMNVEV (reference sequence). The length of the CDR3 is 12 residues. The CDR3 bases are TGTGCAACCAGTGGGGCGGGGTACGAGCAGTACTTC. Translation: CATSGAGYEQYF.

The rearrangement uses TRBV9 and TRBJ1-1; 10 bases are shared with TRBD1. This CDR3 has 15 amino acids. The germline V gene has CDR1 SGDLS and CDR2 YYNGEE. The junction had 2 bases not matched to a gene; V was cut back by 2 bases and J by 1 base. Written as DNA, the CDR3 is TGTGCCAGCAGCGTTGGGACAGGGGAGAACACTGAAGCTTTCTTT. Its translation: CASSVGTGENTEAFF.

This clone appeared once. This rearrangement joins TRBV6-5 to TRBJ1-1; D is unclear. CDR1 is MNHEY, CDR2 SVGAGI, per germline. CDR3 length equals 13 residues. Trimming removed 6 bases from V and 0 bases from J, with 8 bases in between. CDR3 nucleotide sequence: TGTGCCAGCAGCCAGTCCTTGAACACTGAAGCTTTCTTT. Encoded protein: CASSQSLNTEAFF.

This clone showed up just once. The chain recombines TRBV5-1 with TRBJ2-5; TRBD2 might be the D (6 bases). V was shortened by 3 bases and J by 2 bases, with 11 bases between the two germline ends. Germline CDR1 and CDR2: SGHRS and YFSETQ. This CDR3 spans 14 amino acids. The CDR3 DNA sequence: TGCGCCAGCAGCTCGGGACTGAATCAAGAGACCCAGTACTTC. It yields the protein CASSSGLNQETQYF.

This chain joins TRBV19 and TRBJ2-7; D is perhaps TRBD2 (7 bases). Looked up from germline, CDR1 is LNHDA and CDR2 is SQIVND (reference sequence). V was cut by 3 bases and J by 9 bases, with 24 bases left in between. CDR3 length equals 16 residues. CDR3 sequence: CASSMNELTRGARQYF. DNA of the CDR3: TGTGCCAGTAGTATGAACGAATTGACCCGGGGGGCGCGGCAGTACTTC. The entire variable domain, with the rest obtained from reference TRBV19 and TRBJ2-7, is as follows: DGGITQSPKYLFRKEGQNVTLSCEQNLNHDAMYWYRQDPGQGLRLIYYSQIVNDFQKGDIAEGYSVSREKKESFPLTVTSAQKNPTAFYLCASSMNELTRGARQYFGPGTRLTVT.

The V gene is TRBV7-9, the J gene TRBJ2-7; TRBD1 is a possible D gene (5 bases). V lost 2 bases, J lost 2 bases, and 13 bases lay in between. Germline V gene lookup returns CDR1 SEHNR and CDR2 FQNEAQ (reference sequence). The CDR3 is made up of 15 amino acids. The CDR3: CASSLNLLGAYEQYF. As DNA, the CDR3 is TGTGCCAGCAGCTTAAATCTTCTAGGGGCCTACGAGCAGTACTTC.

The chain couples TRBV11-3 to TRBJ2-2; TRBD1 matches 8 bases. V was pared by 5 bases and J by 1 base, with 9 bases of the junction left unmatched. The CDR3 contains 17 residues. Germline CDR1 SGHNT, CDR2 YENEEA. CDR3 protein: CASSALPGQVNTGELFF. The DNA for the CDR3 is TGTGCCAGCAGCGCACTACCGGGACAGGTGAACACCGGGGAGCTGTTTTTT.

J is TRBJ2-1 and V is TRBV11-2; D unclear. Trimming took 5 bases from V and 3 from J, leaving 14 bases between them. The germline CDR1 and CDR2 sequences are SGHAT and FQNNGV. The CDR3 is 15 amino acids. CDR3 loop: CASSLYEESYNEQFF. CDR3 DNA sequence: TGTGCCAGCAGCCTCTACGAAGAGAGCTACAATGAGCAGTTCTTC. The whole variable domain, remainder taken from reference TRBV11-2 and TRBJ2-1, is EAGVAQSPRYKIIEKRQSVAFWCNPISGHATLYWYQQILGQGPKLLIQFQNNGVVDDSQLPKDRFSAERLKGVDSTLKIQPAKLEDSAVYLCASSLYEESYNEQFFGPGTRLTVL.

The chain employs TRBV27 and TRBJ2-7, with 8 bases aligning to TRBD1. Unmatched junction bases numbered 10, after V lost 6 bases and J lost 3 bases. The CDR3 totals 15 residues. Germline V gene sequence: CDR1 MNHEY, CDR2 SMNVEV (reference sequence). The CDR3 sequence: CASSISGQDYYEQYF. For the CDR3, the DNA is TGTGCCAGCAGCATTTCGGGACAGGATTACTACGAGCAGTACTTC.

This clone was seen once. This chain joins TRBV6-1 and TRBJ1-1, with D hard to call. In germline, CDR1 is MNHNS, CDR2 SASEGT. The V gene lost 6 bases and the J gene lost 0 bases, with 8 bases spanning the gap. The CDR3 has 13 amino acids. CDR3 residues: CASREVVNTEAFF. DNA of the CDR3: TGTGCCAGCAGGGAGGTAGTGAACACTGAAGCTTTCTTT.

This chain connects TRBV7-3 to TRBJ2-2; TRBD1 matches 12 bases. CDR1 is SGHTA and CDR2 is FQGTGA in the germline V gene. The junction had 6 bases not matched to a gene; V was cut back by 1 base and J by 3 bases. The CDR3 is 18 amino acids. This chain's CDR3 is CASSLIGTGGFDTGELFF. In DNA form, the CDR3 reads TGTGCCAGCAGCTTAATAGGGACAGGGGGCTTTGACACCGGGGAGCTGTTTTTT.

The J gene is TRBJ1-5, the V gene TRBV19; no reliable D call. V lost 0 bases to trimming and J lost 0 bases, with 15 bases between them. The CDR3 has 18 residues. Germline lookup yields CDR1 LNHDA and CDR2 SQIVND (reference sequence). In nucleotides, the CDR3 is TGTGCCAGTAGTATAGACCCCCCATCCCAGGATAGCAATCAGCCCCAGCATTTT. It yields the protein CASSIDPPSQDSNQPQHF. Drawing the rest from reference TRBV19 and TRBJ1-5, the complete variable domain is DGGITQSPKYLFRKEGQNVTLSCEQNLNHDAMYWYRQDPGQGLRLIYYSQIVNDFQKGDIAEGYSVSREKKESFPLTVTSAQKNPTAFYLCASSIDPPSQDSNQPQHFGDGTRLSIL.

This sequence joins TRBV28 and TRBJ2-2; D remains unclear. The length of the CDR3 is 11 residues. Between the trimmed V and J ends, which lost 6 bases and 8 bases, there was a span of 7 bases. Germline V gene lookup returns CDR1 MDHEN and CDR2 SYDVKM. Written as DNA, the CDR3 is TGTGCCAGCAGCCTCGTGGGGGAGCTGTTTTTT. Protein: CASSLVGELFF.